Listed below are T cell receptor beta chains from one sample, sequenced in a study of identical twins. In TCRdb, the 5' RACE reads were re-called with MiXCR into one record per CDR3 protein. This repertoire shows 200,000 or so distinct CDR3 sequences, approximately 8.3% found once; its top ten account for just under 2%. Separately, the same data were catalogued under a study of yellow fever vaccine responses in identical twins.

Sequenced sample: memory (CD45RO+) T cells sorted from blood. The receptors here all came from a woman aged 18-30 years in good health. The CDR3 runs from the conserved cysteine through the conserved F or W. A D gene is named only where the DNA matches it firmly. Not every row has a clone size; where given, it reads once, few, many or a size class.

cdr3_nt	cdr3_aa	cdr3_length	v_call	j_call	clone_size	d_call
TGCAGCGTTCTAAGGACAGGTCGGGAGACCCAGTACTTC	CSVLRTGRETQYF	13	TRBV29-1	TRBJ2-5	-	TRBD1
TGTGCCAGCAGCCGGTCAGCGGGAGGCGCTAGCACAGATACGCAGTATTTT	CASSRSAGGASTDTQYF	17	TRBV3-1	TRBJ2-3	few	TRBD2
TGTGCCAGCAGTTATCTCAGGGGACAGGGGGCTTCGAATACGCAGTATTTT	CASSYLRGQGASNTQYF	17	TRBV6-5	TRBJ2-3	-	TRBD1
TGTGCCAGCAGTGAGTCCCAGTCAAATACGCAGTATTTT	CASSESQSNTQYF	13	TRBV2	TRBJ2-3	few	-
TGCAGCGTTGACCTAGGACGGACAGGGTTCGCCACAGATACGCAGTATTTT	CSVDLGRTGFATDTQYF	17	TRBV29-1	TRBJ2-3	few	TRBD1
TGTGCCAGCAGCTTAGTCCCAGGAACCTACGAGCAGTACTTC	CASSLVPGTYEQYF	14	TRBV7-2	TRBJ2-7	many	-
TGCAGTGCTAGAGGAGAGGCAGGGTCGGATTCACCCCTCCACTTT	CSARGEAGSDSPLHF	15	TRBV20-1	TRBJ1-6	many	-
TGTGCCAGCAGTTTCGCCGGGAGGGGGCAAGAGACCCAGTACTTC	CASSFAGRGQETQYF	15	TRBV28	TRBJ2-5	few	TRBD2
TGCAGTGCTATCCGGGACAGGGGGTTTCTAAGCATTCAGTACTTC	CSAIRDRGFLSIQYF	15	TRBV20-1	TRBJ2-4	few	TRBD1
TGTGCCAGCAGAGAGGGGGGGTCCAGCGAGCAGTACTTC	CASREGGSSEQYF	13	TRBV4-2	TRBJ2-7	few	-
TGTGCCAGCAGCGTAGACATGTATCAGCCCCAGCATTTT	CASSVDMYQPQHF	13	TRBV9	TRBJ1-5	-	-
TGTGCCACCAGCAAGGACAGGGGGGGCACTGAAGCTTTCTTT	CATSKDRGGTEAFF	14	TRBV15	TRBJ1-1	few	TRBD1
TGTGCCAGCAGTTTCATCGGTCTTGGGGAGACCCAGTACTTC	CASSFIGLGETQYF	14	TRBV12-3/TRBV12-4	TRBJ2-5	many	-
TGTGCTAGTGGTTTGGTAGTAGGAGACGCGGATACGCAGTATTTT	CASGLVVGDADTQYF	15	TRBV12-5	TRBJ2-3	few	-
TGCAGCGTTCCTAGAGGGGGGGAGACCCAGTACTTC	CSVPRGGETQYF	12	TRBV29-1	TRBJ2-5	many	-
TGTGCCAGCAGTTTCAGGGTTTCATCTCATGAGCAGTTCTTC	CASSFRVSSHEQFF	14	TRBV6-2/TRBV6-3	TRBJ2-1	-	-
TGTGCCAGCAGCGATGACACTGGGGCCTACAATGAGCAGTTCTTC	CASSDDTGAYNEQFF	15	TRBV5-8	TRBJ2-1	-	-
TGTGCCAGCAGCTTACACAGACCTAGCACAGATACGCAGTATTTT	CASSLHRPSTDTQYF	15	TRBV11-2	TRBJ2-3	many	-
TGTGCCAGCAGTTTCGCCATAGACAGGGGCCAAGAGACCCAGTACTTC	CASSFAIDRGQETQYF	16	TRBV28	TRBJ2-5	few	TRBD1
TGTGCCACCAGAAAGATTGGCTCGGGCGTCAATGAGCAGTTCTTC	CATRKIGSGVNEQFF	15	TRBV6-2/TRBV6-3	TRBJ2-1	many	-
TGTGCCAGCAGCTTACGACAGACTCAAGAGACCCAGTACTTC	CASSLRQTQETQYF	14	TRBV5-6	TRBJ2-5	-	-
TGTGCCAGCAGTTCGGGGGAGGGCTGGACCGGGGAGCTGTTTTTT	CASSSGEGWTGELFF	15	TRBV6-2/TRBV6-3	TRBJ2-2	few	TRBD2
TGCGCCAGCAGCCAAGATCGCAGCGGGGACGCAACTAATGAAAAACTGTTTTTT	CASSQDRSGDATNEKLFF	18	TRBV4-1	TRBJ1-4	many	-
TGTGCCAGCAGCTCGCCAATGGGCTACACCTTC	CASSSPMGYTF	11	TRBV7-9	TRBJ1-2	many	-
TGTGCCAGCAGTTTTGACAGCGCCAGAGGAAACACCATATATTTT	CASSFDSARGNTIYF	15	TRBV6-5	TRBJ1-3	few	-